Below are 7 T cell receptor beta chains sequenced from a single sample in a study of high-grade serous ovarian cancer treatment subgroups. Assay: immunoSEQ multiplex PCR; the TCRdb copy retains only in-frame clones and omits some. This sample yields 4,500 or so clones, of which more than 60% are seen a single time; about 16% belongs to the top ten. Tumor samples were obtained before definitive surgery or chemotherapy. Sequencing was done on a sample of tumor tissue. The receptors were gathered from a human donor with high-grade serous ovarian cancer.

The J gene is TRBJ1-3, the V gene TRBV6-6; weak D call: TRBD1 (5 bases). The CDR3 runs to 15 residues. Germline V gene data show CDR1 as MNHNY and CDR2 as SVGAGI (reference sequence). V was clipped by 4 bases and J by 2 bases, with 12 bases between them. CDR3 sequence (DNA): TGTGCCAGCAGTTCCGGGGGGGGAACTGGAAACACCATATATTTT. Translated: CASSSGGGTGNTIYF.

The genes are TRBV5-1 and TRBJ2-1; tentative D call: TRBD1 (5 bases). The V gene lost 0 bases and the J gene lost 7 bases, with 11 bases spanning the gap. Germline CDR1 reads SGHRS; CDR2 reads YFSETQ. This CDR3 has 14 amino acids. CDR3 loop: CASSLGDSRNEQFF. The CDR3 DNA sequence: TGCGCCAGCAGCTTGGGCGACAGTCGGAATGAGCAGTTCTTC.

The CDR3 protein is CASSRDRLMNTEAFF. The CDR3 nucleotides are TGTGCCAGCAGCCGGGACAGACTCATGAACACTGAAGCTTTCTTT. The gene calls are TRBV2 and TRBJ1-1; the match to TRBD1 covers 7 bases. V trimming: 6 bases; J trimming: 0 bases; junction bases outside the gene matches: 7. Germline-derived CDR1 and CDR2 are SNHLY and FYNNEI. This CDR3 contains 15 residues.

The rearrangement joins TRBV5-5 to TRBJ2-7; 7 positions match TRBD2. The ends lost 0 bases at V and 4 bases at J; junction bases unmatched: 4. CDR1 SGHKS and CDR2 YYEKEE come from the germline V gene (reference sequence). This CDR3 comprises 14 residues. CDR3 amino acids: CASSLANGGYEQYV. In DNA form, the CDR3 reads TGTGCCAGCAGCTTGGCCAACGGGGGGTACGAGCAGTACGTC.

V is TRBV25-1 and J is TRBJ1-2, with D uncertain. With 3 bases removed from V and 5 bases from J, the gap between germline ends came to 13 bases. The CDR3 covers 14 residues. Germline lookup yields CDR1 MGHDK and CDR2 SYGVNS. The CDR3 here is CASSDVHDFYGYTF. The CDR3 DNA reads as TGTGCCAGCAGTGATGTCCACGACTTTTATGGCTACACCTTC.

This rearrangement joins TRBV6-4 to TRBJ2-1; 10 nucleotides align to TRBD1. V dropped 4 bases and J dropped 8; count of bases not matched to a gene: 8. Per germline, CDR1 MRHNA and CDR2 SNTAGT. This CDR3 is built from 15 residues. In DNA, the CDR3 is TGTGCCAGCAGTGCAAGGGACAGGGGAAGCGATGAGCAGTTCTTC. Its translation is CASSARDRGSDEQFF.

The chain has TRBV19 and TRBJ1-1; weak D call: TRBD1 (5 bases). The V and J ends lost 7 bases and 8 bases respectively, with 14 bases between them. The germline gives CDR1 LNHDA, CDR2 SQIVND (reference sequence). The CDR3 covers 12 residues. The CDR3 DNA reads TGTGCCAGTAAGGTGGGACGCAGCGAAGCTTTCTTT. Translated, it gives CASKVGRSEAFF.